The rows below give T cell receptor beta chains drawn from one sample of a study of cytomegalovirus exposure and HLA in healthy donors. The assay was immunoSEQ multiplex PCR, and TCRdb's table has in-frame clones only and misses some. The repertoire consists of approximately 160,000 clones, with around 65% occurring once and the leading ten covering around 3%. Specimen: PBMCs. The origin of the receptors is a woman aged 40 to 50 in good health and CMV-seropositive. Each CDR3 is given with its conserved first and last residue. A D gene is named only where the DNA matches it firmly. A row's size may be missing; if present it is once, few, many or a size class.

>-|TRBV18|TRBJ1-2|-
TGTGCCAGCTCACCAGACAGAAACTATGGCTACACCTTC
CASSPDRNYGYTF
>-|TRBV6-5|TRBJ2-5|-
TGTGCCAGCAGTTACGACTACCAAGAGACCCAGTACTTC
CASSYDYQETQYF
>-|TRBV19|TRBJ1-1|TRBD1
TGTGCCAGTAGTCCCGGACAGGGTACAACTGAAGCTTTCTTT
CASSPGQGTTEAFF
>-|TRBV9|TRBJ2-7|TRBD1
TGTGCCAGCAGCGTTCTTGGACAGGGCCCCTACGAGCAGTACTTC
CASSVLGQGPYEQYF
>few|TRBV5-8|TRBJ2-3|TRBD1
TGTGCCAGCAGCGTGGGACAGCTAAGCACAGATACGCAGTATTTT
CASSVGQLSTDTQYF
>few|TRBV4-1|TRBJ2-7|-
TGCGCCAGCAGCCAAGGGTCGGGCTACGAGCAGTACTTC
CASSQGSGYEQYF
>-|TRBV5-1|TRBJ1-5|-
TGCGCCAGCAGCTTCGTCCCGGGGATCAATCAGCCCCAGCATTTT
CASSFVPGINQPQHF
>-|TRBV7-9|TRBJ2-7|TRBD1
TGTGCCAGCAGCTTAGCCAGGGGGCAGGGAAACTACGAGCAGTACTTC
CASSLARGQGNYEQYF
>-|TRBV6-6|TRBJ1-3|TRBD1
TGTGCCAGCAGTTACGCGGGACAGGGGAGAATAAACACCATATATTTT
CASSYAGQGRINTIYF
>-|TRBV2|TRBJ1-2|-
TGTGCCAGCAGATCATTATTGGGACTCTATGGCTACACCTTC
CASRSLLGLYGYTF
>-|TRBV13|TRBJ2-7|-
TGTGCCAGCAGCTTAGTCCCCGAGACATATCTGGCCGAGCAGTACTTC
CASSLVPETYLAEQYF
>-|TRBV4-1|TRBJ2-5|-
TGCGCCAGCAGCCAAGGGCGACAGTCAGAGACCCAGTACTTC
CASSQGRQSETQYF
>once|TRBV9|TRBJ2-1|TRBD2
TGTGCCAGCAGCGTAGTGGCGGGAGGGCCCCCGCTGTACAATGAGCAGTTCTTC
CASSVVAGGPPLYNEQFF
>-|TRBV4-3|TRBJ2-2|TRBD2
TGCGCCAGCAGCCAACAACTAGCGGGGGGGACAAATTTCAACATCGGGGAGCTGTTTTTT
CASSQQLAGGTNFNIGELFF
>few|TRBV7-2|TRBJ2-1|-
TGTGCCAGCAGCGAGAGCGGGCCCCCTAAATGGTTCTTC
CASSESGPPKWFF
>few|TRBV5-1|TRBJ2-2|TRBD2
TGCGCCAGCAGCTTACTAGCGGACCCCACCGGGGAGCTGTTTTTT
CASSLLADPTGELFF
>few|TRBV5-1|TRBJ2-5|TRBD2
TGCGCCAGCAGCTTGGGATGGGTAGCGGGGGTCCAAGAGACCCAGTACTTC
CASSLGWVAGVQETQYF
>-|TRBV19|TRBJ2-3|TRBD2
TGTGCCAGTAGTATGTTACTAGCGGCGACCACAGATACGCAGTATTTT
CASSMLLAATTDTQYF
>-|TRBV7-6|TRBJ2-3|TRBD2
TGTGCCAGCAGCTTGGGACTAGCGGGGGCAGATACGCAGTATTTT
CASSLGLAGADTQYF
>few|TRBV28|TRBJ1-4|TRBD1
TGTGCCAGCAGCCCCCCGTGGGACAGCCGAGGGGAAAAACTGTTTTTT
CASSPPWDSRGEKLFF
>-|TRBV7-2|TRBJ2-7|TRBD2
TGTGCCAGCAGCTTACTAGCGGGAGGATGGGACGAGCAGTACTTC
CASSLLAGGWDEQYF
>-|TRBV7-2|TRBJ1-2|-
TGTGCCAGCAGCTCATACGAAGGGGGTCCTAATGGCTACACCTTC
CASSSYEGGPNGYTF
>-|TRBV6-6|TRBJ1-5|-
TGTGCCAGCAGCCCCACTGGTCAGCCCCAGCATTTT
CASSPTGQPQHF